This T cell receptor (beta chain) was sequenced for a study of CD8 T cells in ankylosing spondylitis. The CDR3 covers 15 residues. Quantitative 5'-RACE with molecular barcodes was used to make the TCR beta libraries. MiXCR, run by TCRdb on the 5' RACE reads, gives a single entry per CDR3 protein. The sample has 400,000 or so distinct CDR3 sequences; 25% to 30% are singletons. Points from the study as a whole: Blood of patients with ankylosing spondylitis appeared to be characterized by a TCR beta motif of about 8 highly homologous variants. From matched ankylosing spondylitis synovial fluid, disease-linked clones were reportedly recovered at significantly enriched levels.

This clonotype was counted a single time. Its antigen is currently unknown. The sequence came from a male donor with ankylosing spondylitis. The chain links TRBV5-2 to TRBJ1-2; whether TRBD1, the table's D call, matches the DNA was not checked. TRBV5-2 is given as a pseudogene. Sequenced material: blood, either unsorted or a sorted T cell fraction (not recorded which). CDR3 coding DNA: TGTGCCAGCAGCCCCACAGGGGGCTTCAGCTATGGCTACACCTTC. It translates to CASSPTGGFSYGYTF.